The T cell receptor (beta chain) described here comes from a study of cytomegalovirus exposure and HLA in healthy donors. This clone was detected once. Germline-derived CDR1 and CDR2 are MNHEY and SMNVEV (reference sequence). The CDR3 length is 14 residues. V was pared by 6 bases and J by 4 bases, with 16 bases between. TCRdb's copy holds only in-frame clones and misses some; the assay was immunoSEQ multiplex PCR. The sample shows approximately 65,000 clones, nearly 96% of them seen only once. The receptor was isolated from a woman under 30 in good health and CMV-seropositive. The chain recombines TRBV27 with TRBJ2-7, with a tentative D call TRBD1 (6 bases). Specimen: PBMCs. CDR3 residues: CASRKQGKGYEQYF. The CDR3, as DNA: TGTGCCAGCAGAAAACAGGGTAAAGGGTACGAGCAGTACTTC.